This T cell receptor (beta chain) was profiled in a study of T cells in localized non-small cell lung cancer (dated by TCRdb to the early 2020s). Some background on the complete study: The study examined T cell repertoires in 200 to 300 patients with early-stage NSCLC and compared tumors with uninvolved tumor-adjacent lungs. NSCLC patients had a mean age of around 66 years, and fewer than 150 were male and over 85 female. All 240 or so NSCLC patients in the cohort were treatment-naive and had localized lung tumors that were resected. General conclusions and limits of the study: Because the study design was exploratory, TCR variables were selected using unadjusted p-values without false-discovery rate correction. Uninvolved tumor-adjacent lung showed the highest T cell clonality, higher than tumor, which suggests more focused antigenic responses in the uninvolved tumor-adjacent lung. Higher blood T cell density associated with longer overall survival, while higher adjacent-lung clonality associated with shorter survival. Of the top 100 tumor clones, a median of approximately 60 were detected in paired uninvolved adjacent lung; about 28 were also among that lung's top 100. Multi-region tumor sequencing was not performed, so intratumor heterogeneity could not be excluded.

At diagnosis, peripheral blood, uninvolved tumor-adjacent lung and tumor were collected and were preserved as a mix of fresh-frozen and FFPE material. For TCR repertoire profiling, blood samples were analyzed as peripheral blood mononuclear cells. The CDR3, cysteine through phenylalanine, is 12 amino acids long. Only CDR3 DNA remains: 36 bases, in frame from the first base. Trimming costs V 4 bases and J 2 bases, and their ends lie 6 bases apart. Looking up the germline V gene yields CDR1 SQVTM and CDR2 ANQGSEA. This clone was recorded a few times. Its antigen is not yet known. Per-nucleotide qualities are absent, and no much larger clonotype sits a single base away. TCR beta CDR3 regions were sequenced from DNA using the immunoSEQ Assay. The published analysis was carried out like this. T cell density was computed as TCR beta template counts normalized to usable DNA estimated by amplifying housekeeping genes. Richness was estimated using the preseqR package, with extrapolation to 400,000 templates for PBMC samples and to 120,000 templates for tissue samples. Clonality was calculated as one minus Pielou's evenness. Tissue-enriched TCRs were identified through differential abundance testing performed on productive amino-acid clonotypes, with a minimum total count of 5 and an alpha of 0.1. The Jaccard Index and the Morisita Overlap Index were used to measure repertoire overlap between compartments. GLIPH clustered TCR beta CDR3s with public tetramer-defined viral CDR3s; viral motifs required at least three viral sequences plus V-gene enrichment. The immuneACCESS repertoire file appears here via TCRdb, limited to in-frame rearrangements. These files lack a portion of the clones; in checked studies, under half of the deficit traces to unresolved V genes, and the cause of the others is not known. V, J and clone size are taken as reported in that table, and D and trimming were inferred from the DNA itself. Here the sample has approximately 140,000 clones; 80% to 90% occur a single time. The biggest ten clones account for around 1.8% of the sample.

In this chain, TRBV29-1 is recombined with TRBJ1-5, with no reliable assignment of the D segment. The sample in question was peripheral blood, obtained before any cancer treatment. The sequence derives from an older female donor with stage I lung adenocarcinoma. The base sequence is TGCAGCGTTGGCGGGGGCAATCAGCCCCAGCATTTT. It specifies CSVGGGNQPQHF.